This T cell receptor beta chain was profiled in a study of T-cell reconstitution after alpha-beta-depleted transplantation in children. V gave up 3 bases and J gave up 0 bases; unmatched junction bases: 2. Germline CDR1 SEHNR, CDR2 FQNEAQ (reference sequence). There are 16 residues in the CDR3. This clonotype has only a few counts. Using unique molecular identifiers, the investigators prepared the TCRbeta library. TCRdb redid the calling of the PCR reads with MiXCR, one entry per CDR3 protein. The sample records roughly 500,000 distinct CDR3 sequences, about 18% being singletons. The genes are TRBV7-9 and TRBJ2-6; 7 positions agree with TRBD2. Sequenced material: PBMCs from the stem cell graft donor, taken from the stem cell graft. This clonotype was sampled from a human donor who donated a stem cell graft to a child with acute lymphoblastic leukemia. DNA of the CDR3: TGTGCCAGCAGCTTGGGACTAAGCTCTGGGGCCAACGTCCTGACTTTC. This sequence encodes CASSLGLSSGANVLTF.